The entry that follows covers one TCR beta chain sequence. An end of the junction differs from the germline gene, which may be a read error. This entry is derived from a study of regulatory dendritic cells for organ transplantation. The data were produced by immunoSEQ multiplex PCR, yet TCRdb's version contains in-frame clones alone and is incomplete. The table records 20,000 to 25,000 clones, 74% of them present only once. Material for sequencing was memory CD4+ T cells from blood. Subset noted: CD45RO+ memory T cells. The sequence derives from a human donor in good health.

CDR3 DNA: TGCGCCAGCAGCCAAGGAAGTCTGGCCAATTCACCCCTCTACTTT. Translating it yields CASSQGSLANSPLYF. V gene TRBV4-1 combines with J gene TRBJ1-6; D gene unclear. Germline CDR1 and CDR2: MGHRA and YSYEKL. This CDR3 has 15 residues.